These 8 T cell receptor beta chains originate from one sample sequenced in a study of T cells in Graves' hyperthyroidism and ophthalmopathy. The investigators amplified TCR beta CDR3 regions from RNA transcripts. Carried out on the TCR CDR3, a first-round RT-PCR used the HTBI primer set. TCRdb re-called the multiplex PCR reads through MiXCR, storing one row per CDR3 protein. Seen here are 380,000 or so distinct CDR3 sequences, about 18% observed once, and the top ten hold about 3.7%. The material sequenced was blood. These TCRs come from a woman under 30 with Graves' hyperthyroidism.

This clonotype was counted many times. The chain recombines TRBV30 with TRBJ2-2; D call uncertain. CDR1 is GTSNPN, CDR2 SVGIG, per germline (reference sequence). The ends were cut back, 2 bases at V and 8 bases at J, with 9 bases in the middle. This CDR3 region has 12 residues. In DNA form, the CDR3 reads TGTGCCTGGAGTTCAGTGGCGGGGGAGCTGTTTTTT. It is translated as CAWSSVAGELFF.

This clonotype was seen only once. This chain joins TRBV12-3 or TRBV12-4 and TRBJ2-7; tentatively, D is TRBD2 (5 bases). The CDR3 loop spans 14 amino acids. Deletions cut 6 bases from V and 5 bases from J, with 17 bases between. CDR3 loop: CASSLTSGFDEQYF. The CDR3 region has the DNA TGTGCCAGCAGCTTAACATCGGGGTTCGACGAGCAGTACTTC.

This chain connects TRBV11-2 to TRBJ1-1; TRBD1 might be the D (5 bases). The V end lost 5 bases, the J end lost 0 bases, and 16 bases lay between the germline ends. Looked up from germline, CDR1 is SGHAT and CDR2 is FQNNGV. This CDR3 contains 16 residues. CDR3 protein: CASSRSTGPLNTEAFF. The CDR3 bases are TGTGCCAGCAGCCGGTCTACGGGACCCTTGAACACTGAAGCTTTCTTT. Full variable domain (remainder filled in from reference TRBV11-2 and TRBJ1-1): EAGVAQSPRYKIIEKRQSVAFWCNPISGHATLYWYQQILGQGPKLLIQFQNNGVVDDSQLPKDRFSAERLKGVDSTLKIQPAKLEDSAVYLCASSRSTGPLNTEAFFGQGTRLTVV.

This clonotype was recorded at least ten times. The chain joins TRBV6-1 to TRBJ2-7; D remains unclear. The CDR3 spans 14 residues. The V end lost 3 bases, the J end lost 2 bases, and 11 bases lay between the germline ends. The V gene's germline CDR1 is MNHNS and CDR2 SASEGT. CDR3 coding DNA: TGTGCCAGCAGTGACGGTCGGGTAGCCTACGAGCAGTACTTC. Protein: CASSDGRVAYEQYF.

This clonotype was counted at least ten times. The chain has TRBV20-1 and TRBJ2-7; no clear D gene. This CDR3 comprises 11 residues. V lost 0 bases and J 10 bases, leaving 10 bases between the germline ends. The germline V gene has CDR1 DFQATT and CDR2 SNEGSKA (reference sequence). The CDR3 nucleotides are TGCAGTGCTAGAGATAGTCCTCTTCAGTACTTC. Protein: CSARDSPLQYF.

This clonotype was seen at least ten times. This chain uses TRBV6-5 with TRBJ1-6, with unresolved D. With 2 bases removed from V and 9 bases from J, the gap between germline ends came to 8 bases. Germline lookup yields CDR1 MNHEY and CDR2 SVGAGI. The CDR3 sequence is 13 residues long. The CDR3 loop reads CASSYGRVSPLHF. The CDR3 DNA reads TGTGCCAGCAGTTACGGGAGGGTTTCACCCCTCCACTTT.

The table lists this clonotype with a few counts. A much larger clone differs from this one at a single base, so this may be a read error. The CDR3 DNA reads TGTGCCAGCAGACGAGGGACTCGGGAGACCAAGTACTTC. Its translation: CASRRGTRETKYF. The chain has TRBV7-2 and TRBJ2-5, with TRBD2 as a possible D gene (6 bases). There are 13 residues in the CDR3. Germline lookup yields CDR1 SGHTA and CDR2 FQGNSA.

This clonotype was seen ten or more times. The gene calls are TRBV24-1 and TRBJ2-6; no clear D. CDR3 length: 16 residues. Germline CDR1 KGHDR, CDR2 SFDVKD. The V end lost 3 bases, the J end lost 3 bases, and 11 bases lay between the germline ends. CDR3 region: CATSDGSLDGANVLTF. CDR3 DNA sequence: TGTGCCACCAGTGATGGGTCACTCGATGGGGCCAACGTCCTGACTTTC.